One and the same sample provided the 14 T cell receptor beta chains below, sequenced in a study of cytomegalovirus exposure and HLA in healthy donors. The primer mix had 60 Vbeta and 13 Jbeta primers. The protocol was immunoSEQ multiplex PCR, while the TCRdb copy is restricted to in-frame clones and leaves out a portion. The sample contains around 130,000 clones, around 83% of which appear only once. Material for sequencing was PBMCs. The receptors derive from a girl aged 2-10 years in good health and CMV-seronegative.

CDR3 amino acids: CSVDRAAYGYTF. The DNA for the CDR3 is TGCAGCGTTGACAGGGCCGCCTATGGCTACACCTTC. The gene calls are TRBV29-1 and TRBJ1-2; D may be TRBD1 (5 bases). The CDR3 extends over 12 amino acids. Germline V gene sequence: CDR1 SQVTM, CDR2 ANQGSEA. V lost 3 bases and J 4 bases, leaving 9 bases between the germline ends. Drawing the rest from reference TRBV29-1 and TRBJ1-2, the complete variable domain is SAVISQKPSRDICQRGTSLTIQCQVDSQVTMMFWYRQQPGQSLTLIATANQGSEATYESGFVIDKFPISRPNLTFSTLTVSNMSPEDSSIYLCSVDRAAYGYTFGSGTRLTVV.

V is TRBV6-5 and J is TRBJ2-1, with 8 bases lining up with TRBD2. V lost 7 bases and J lost 7; bases outside the gene matches: 6. Germline CDR1 is MNHEY and CDR2 is SVGAGI. The CDR3 is 13 amino acids. For the CDR3, the DNA is TGTGCCAGCACTCGGGGGGGTAGTAATGAGCAGTTCTTC. It codes for CASTRGGSNEQFF.

This chain connects TRBV2 to TRBJ1-2; 8 bases match TRBD1. Germline-derived CDR1 and CDR2 are SNHLY and FYNNEI. CDR3 length: 14 residues. With V trimmed by 5 bases and J by 4 bases, 6 bases remained unmatched. This chain's CDR3 is CASSPGQGRYGYTF. The CDR3 DNA reads TGTGCCAGCAGTCCCGGACAGGGACGCTATGGCTACACCTTC.

A single count supports this clone. In DNA, the CDR3 is TGCAGCGTCTCTACTAGCGTAAAACCCTACGAGCAGTACTTC. It translates to CSVSTSVKPYEQYF. V and J are TRBV29-1 and TRBJ2-7; the match to TRBD2 covers 7 bases. V shed 6 bases, J shed 2 bases, and the junction held 10 bases outside the gene matches. Per the germline V gene, CDR1 is SQVTM and CDR2 is ANQGSEA. The CDR3 sequence is 14 residues long.

V is TRBV7-6 and J is TRBJ2-3; 8 bases align to TRBD1. CDR3 size: 14 residues. Germline V gene sequence: CDR1 SGHVS, CDR2 FNYEAQ. Trimming at V came to 4 bases and at J to 4 bases, leaving 4 bases not matched to a gene. The DNA for the CDR3 is TGTGCCAGCAGCTATGGGACAGGCCCAGATACGCAGTATTTT. This encodes CASSYGTGPDTQYF.

This chain joins TRBV19 and TRBJ2-2, with a tentative D call TRBD2 (7 bases). The V end was cut by 10 bases, the J end by 1 base, with 13 bases between. CDR3 length equals 14 residues. Germline V gene sequence: CDR1 LNHDA, CDR2 SQIVND (reference sequence). The CDR3 region has the DNA TGTGCCACACAGGGAGGGAAGAACACCGGGGAGCTGTTTTTT. This sequence encodes CATQGGKNTGELFF.

V and J are TRBV30 and TRBJ2-7, with D hard to call. Germline V gives CDR1 GTSNPN, CDR2 SVGIG (reference sequence). This CDR3 comprises 11 residues. The V and J ends lost 0 bases and 6 bases respectively, with 6 bases between them. The CDR3 is CAWSVTSEQYF. The CDR3 region has the DNA TGTGCCTGGAGTGTTACTTCCGAGCAGTACTTC.

The chain employs TRBV19 and TRBJ2-2; D call uncertain. The V and J ends lost 5 bases and 1 base respectively, with 2 bases between them. The CDR3 has 12 amino acids. Germline V gene sequence: CDR1 LNHDA, CDR2 SQIVND (reference sequence). As DNA, the CDR3 is TGTGCCAGTAGTCAGAACACCGGGGAGCTGTTTTTT. Its translation is CASSQNTGELFF. The whole variable domain, remainder taken from reference TRBV19 and TRBJ2-2, is DGGITQSPKYLFRKEGQNVTLSCEQNLNHDAMYWYRQDPGQGLRLIYYSQIVNDFQKGDIAEGYSVSREKKESFPLTVTSAQKNPTAFYLCASSQNTGELFFGEGSRLTVL.

J is TRBJ2-3 and V is TRBV7-2, with TRBD2 matching over 11 bases. The CDR3 extends over 19 amino acids. The germline V gene encodes CDR1 SGHTA and CDR2 FQGNSA. With 5 bases clipped from V and 0 bases from J, the junction kept 13 bases outside the gene matches. This CDR3 reads CASSRHASSGGTSTDTQYF. The CDR3 DNA follows: TGTGCCAGCAGCCGCCATGCGTCTAGCGGGGGGACGAGCACAGATACGCAGTATTTT. Supplemented by reference TRBV7-2 and TRBJ2-3, the full variable domain reads GAGVSQSPSNKVTEKGKDVELRCDPISGHTALYWYRQSLGQGLEFLIYFQGNSAPDKSGLPSDRFSAERTGGSVSTLTIQRTQQEDSAVYLCASSRHASSGGTSTDTQYFGPGTRLTVL.

This rearrangement joins TRBV7-9 to TRBJ2-1, with a weak D call TRBD2 (7 bases). Germline V gene lookup returns CDR1 SEHNR and CDR2 FQNEAQ (reference sequence). With 1 base removed from V and 12 bases from J, the gap between germline ends came to 13 bases. The CDR3 has 13 residues. CDR3 residues: CASSLEAGGPQFF. CDR3 nucleotides: TGTGCCAGCAGCTTAGAGGCCGGGGGGCCGCAGTTCTTC.

This sequence joins TRBV5-8 and TRBJ2-6; TRBD1 might be the D (6 bases). V lost 1 base to trimming and J lost 0 bases, with 14 bases between them. This CDR3 contains 18 residues. The V gene's germline CDR1 is SGHTS and CDR2 YDEGEE. CDR3 sequence reads: CASSLIGQSFSGANVLTF. The CDR3 bases are TGTGCCAGCAGCTTGATTGGACAGAGTTTCTCTGGGGCCAACGTCCTGACTTTC.

This clone has just one count. V is TRBV5-8 and J is TRBJ1-5; tentatively, D is TRBD1 (5 bases). There are 13 residues in the CDR3. V was clipped by 4 bases and J by 1 base, with 6 bases between them. Germline V gene lookup returns CDR1 SGHTS and CDR2 YDEGEE. The CDR3 protein is CASSHRSNQPQHF. The CDR3 DNA reads TGTGCCAGCAGCCACAGGAGCAATCAGCCCCAGCATTTT.

J is TRBJ2-2 and V is TRBV27, with D possibly being TRBD2 (5 bases). V gave up 1 base and J gave up 7 bases, with 16 bases separating them. The CDR3 consists of 16 residues. Germline CDR1 reads MNHEY; CDR2 reads SMNVEV (reference sequence). The CDR3 coding sequence is TGTGCCAGCAGTTTATTGGGGATTGAAGAGGGCGGGGAGCTGTTTTTT. The encoded protein is CASSLLGIEEGGELFF.

CDR3 loop: CASSLGTGTGVKGNTIYF. The CDR3 DNA reads TGTGCCAGCAGCTTAGGAACCGGCACAGGGGTTAAGGGAAACACCATATATTTT. V is TRBV7-8 and J is TRBJ1-3; 7 nucleotides line up with TRBD1. Germline V CDR1 and CDR2: SGHVS, FQNEAQ. Trimming removed 1 base from V and 4 bases from J; junction bases left unmatched: 13. CDR3 length: 18 amino acids.